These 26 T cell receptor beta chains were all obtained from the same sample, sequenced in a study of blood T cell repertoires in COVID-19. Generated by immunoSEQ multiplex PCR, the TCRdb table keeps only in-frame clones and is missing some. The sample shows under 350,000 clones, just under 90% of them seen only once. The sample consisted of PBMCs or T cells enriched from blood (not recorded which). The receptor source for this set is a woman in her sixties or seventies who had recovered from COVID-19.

CDR3 DNA sequence: TGCGCCAGCAGGCCCGGGACAGACAACTATGGCTACACCTTC. This codes for CASRPGTDNYGYTF. J is TRBJ1-2 and V is TRBV4-1; 7 positions match TRBD1. The J segment lost 2 bases and the V segment lost 6 bases, leaving 6 bases of the junction unmatched. Germline values: CDR1 MGHRA, CDR2 YSYEKL. The CDR3 contains 14 residues.

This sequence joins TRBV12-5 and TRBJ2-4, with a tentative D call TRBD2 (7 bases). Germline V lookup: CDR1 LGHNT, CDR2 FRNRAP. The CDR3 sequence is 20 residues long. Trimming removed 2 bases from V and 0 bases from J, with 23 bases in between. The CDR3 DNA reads TGTGCTAGTGGTTTGTCCCGGGGGGCCGTAGAGAGGGTAGCCAAAAACATTCAGTACTTC. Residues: CASGLSRGAVERVAKNIQYF.

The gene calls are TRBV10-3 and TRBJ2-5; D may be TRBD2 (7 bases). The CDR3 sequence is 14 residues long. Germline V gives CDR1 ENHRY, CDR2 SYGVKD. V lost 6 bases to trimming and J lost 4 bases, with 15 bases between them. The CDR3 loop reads CAISEGGARETQYF. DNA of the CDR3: TGTGCCATCAGCGAGGGGGGGGCTAGAGAGACCCAGTACTTC.

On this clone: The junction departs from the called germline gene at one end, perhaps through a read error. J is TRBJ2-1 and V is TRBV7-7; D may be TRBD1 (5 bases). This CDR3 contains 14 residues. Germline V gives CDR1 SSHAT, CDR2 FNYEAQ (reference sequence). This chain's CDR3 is CASSLGVALDEQFF. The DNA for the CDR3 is TGTGCTAGCAGCTTAGGGGTAGCCCTGGATGAGCAGTTCTTC.

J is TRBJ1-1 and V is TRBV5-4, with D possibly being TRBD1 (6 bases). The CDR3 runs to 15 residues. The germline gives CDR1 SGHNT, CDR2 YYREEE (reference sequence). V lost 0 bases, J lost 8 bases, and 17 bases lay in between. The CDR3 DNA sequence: TGTGCCAGCAGCTTGGTGACCCTGACAGGTGGGGAAGCTTTCTTT. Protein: CASSLVTLTGGEAFF.

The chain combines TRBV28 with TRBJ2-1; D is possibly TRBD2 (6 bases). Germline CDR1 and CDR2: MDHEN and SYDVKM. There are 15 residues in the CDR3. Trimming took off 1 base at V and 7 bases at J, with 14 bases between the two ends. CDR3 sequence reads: CASSLLADFENEQFF. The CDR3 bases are TGTGCCAGCAGTTTATTAGCGGACTTCGAGAATGAGCAGTTCTTC.

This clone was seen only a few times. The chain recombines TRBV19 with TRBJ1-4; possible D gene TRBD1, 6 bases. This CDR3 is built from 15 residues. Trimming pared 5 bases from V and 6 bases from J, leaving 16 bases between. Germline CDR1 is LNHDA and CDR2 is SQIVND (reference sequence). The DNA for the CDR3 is TGTGCCAGTAGTGGATATGGAGCAGGGGATGAAAAACTGTTTTTT. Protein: CASSGYGAGDEKLFF.

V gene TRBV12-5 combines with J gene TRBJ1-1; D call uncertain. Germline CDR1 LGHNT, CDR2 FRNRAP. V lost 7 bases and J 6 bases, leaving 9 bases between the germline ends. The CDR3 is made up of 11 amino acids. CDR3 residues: CASASVAEAFF. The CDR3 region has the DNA TGTGCTAGTGCCTCGGTGGCTGAAGCTTTCTTT.

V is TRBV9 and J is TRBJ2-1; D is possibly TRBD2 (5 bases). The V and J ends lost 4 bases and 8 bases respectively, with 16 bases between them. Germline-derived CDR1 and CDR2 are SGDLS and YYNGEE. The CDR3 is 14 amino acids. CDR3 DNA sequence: TGTGCCAGCAGCATCCGACCGGTCGGGGATGAGCAGTTCTTC. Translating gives CASSIRPVGDEQFF.

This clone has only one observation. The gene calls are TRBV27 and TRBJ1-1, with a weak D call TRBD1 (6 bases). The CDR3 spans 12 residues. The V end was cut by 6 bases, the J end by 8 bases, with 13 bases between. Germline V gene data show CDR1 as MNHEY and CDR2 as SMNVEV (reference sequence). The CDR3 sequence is CASRSGQSEAFF. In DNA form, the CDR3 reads TGTGCCAGCAGAAGCGGACAGAGCGAAGCTTTCTTT.

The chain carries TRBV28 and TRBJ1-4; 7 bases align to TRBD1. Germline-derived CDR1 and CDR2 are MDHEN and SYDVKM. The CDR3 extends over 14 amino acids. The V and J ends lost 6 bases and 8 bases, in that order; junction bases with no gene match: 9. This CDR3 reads CASSLGQSSEKLFF. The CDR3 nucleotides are TGTGCCAGCAGCCTGGGACAGTCTAGCGAAAAACTGTTTTTT.

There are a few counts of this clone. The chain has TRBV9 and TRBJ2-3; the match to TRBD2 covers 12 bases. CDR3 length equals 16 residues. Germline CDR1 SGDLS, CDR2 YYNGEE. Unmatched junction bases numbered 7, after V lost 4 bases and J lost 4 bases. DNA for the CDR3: TGTGCCAGCAGCCCAAGGACTAGCGGGGACCCAGATACGCAGTATTTT. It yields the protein CASSPRTSGDPDTQYF. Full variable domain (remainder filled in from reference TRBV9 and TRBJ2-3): DSGVTQTPKHLITATGQRVTLRCSPRSGDLSVYWYQQSLDQGLQFLIQYYNGEERAKGNILERFSAQQFPDLHSELNLSSLELGDSALYFCASSPRTSGDPDTQYFGPGTRLTVL.

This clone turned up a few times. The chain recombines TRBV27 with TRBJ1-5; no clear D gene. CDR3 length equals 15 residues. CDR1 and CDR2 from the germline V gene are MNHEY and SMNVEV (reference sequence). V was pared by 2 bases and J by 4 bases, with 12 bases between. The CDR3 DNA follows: TGTGCCAGCAGTTTAAGGCAGACAAGGAATCAGCCCCAGCATTTT. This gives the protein CASSLRQTRNQPQHF.

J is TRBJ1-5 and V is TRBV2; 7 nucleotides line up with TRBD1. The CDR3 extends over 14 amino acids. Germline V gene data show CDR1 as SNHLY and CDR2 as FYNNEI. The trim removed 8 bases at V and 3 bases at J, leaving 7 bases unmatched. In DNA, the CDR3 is TGTGCCAGCTGCGACAGGGCATACAATCAGCCCCAGCATTTT. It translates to CASCDRAYNQPQHF.

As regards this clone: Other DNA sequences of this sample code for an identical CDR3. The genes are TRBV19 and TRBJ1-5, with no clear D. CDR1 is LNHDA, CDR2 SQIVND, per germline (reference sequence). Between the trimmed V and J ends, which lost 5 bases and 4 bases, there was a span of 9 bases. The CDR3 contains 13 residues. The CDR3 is CASSGTVNQPQHF. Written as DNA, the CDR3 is TGTGCCAGTAGTGGCACAGTTAATCAGCCCCAGCATTTT.

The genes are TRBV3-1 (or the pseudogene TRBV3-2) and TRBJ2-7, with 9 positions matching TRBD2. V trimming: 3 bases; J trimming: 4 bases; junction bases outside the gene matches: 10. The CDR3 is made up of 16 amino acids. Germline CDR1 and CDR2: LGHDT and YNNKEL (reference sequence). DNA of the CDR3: TGTGCCAGCAGCCAGATGTGGAGGCGGGAGGGATACGAGCAGTACTTC. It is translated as CASSQMWRREGYEQYF.

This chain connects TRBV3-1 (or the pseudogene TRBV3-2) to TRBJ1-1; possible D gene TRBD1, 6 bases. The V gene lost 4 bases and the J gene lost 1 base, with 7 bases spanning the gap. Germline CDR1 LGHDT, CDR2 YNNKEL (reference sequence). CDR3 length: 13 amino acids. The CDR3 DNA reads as TGTGCCAGCAGCCTGACAGGGAACACTGAAGCTTTCTTT. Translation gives CASSLTGNTEAFF.

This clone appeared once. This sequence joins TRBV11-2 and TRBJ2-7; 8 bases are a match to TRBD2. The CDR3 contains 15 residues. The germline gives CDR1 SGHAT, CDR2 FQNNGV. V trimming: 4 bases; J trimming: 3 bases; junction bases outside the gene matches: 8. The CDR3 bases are TGTGCCAGCAGCTCGCCGACTAGCGACATCTACGAGCAGTACTTC. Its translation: CASSSPTSDIYEQYF.

CDR3 loop: CASIPLLAEDTQYF. CDR3 sequence (DNA): TGTGCCAGCATTCCCTTGCTAGCGGAAGATACGCAGTATTTT. The V and J genes are TRBV11-2 and TRBJ2-3; 7 bases are a match to TRBD2. The junction had 9 bases not matched to a gene; V was cut back by 7 bases and J by 5 bases. The CDR3 has 14 residues. Germline V gives CDR1 SGHAT, CDR2 FQNNGV.

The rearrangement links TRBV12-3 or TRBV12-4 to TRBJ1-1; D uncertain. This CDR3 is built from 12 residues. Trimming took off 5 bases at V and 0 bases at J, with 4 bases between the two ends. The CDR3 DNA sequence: TGTGCCAGCAGTATTATGAACACTGAAGCTTTCTTT. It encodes CASSIMNTEAFF.

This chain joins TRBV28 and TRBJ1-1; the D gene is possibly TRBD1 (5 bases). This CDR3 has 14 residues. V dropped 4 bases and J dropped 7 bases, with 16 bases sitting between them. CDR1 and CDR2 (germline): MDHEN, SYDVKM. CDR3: CASSSTGELREAFF. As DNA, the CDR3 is TGTGCCAGCAGTTCCACAGGCGAACTCCGTGAAGCTTTCTTT.

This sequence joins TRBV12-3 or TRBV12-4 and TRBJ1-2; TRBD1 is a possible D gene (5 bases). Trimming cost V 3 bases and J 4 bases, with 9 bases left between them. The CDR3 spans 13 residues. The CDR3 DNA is TGTGCCAGCAGTTTCGTCGGGGGCTATGGCTACACCTTC. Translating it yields CASSFVGGYGYTF.

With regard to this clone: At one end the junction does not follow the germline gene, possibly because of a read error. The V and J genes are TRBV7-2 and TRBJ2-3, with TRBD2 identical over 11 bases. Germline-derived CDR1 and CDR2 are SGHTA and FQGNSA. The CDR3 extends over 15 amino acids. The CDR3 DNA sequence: TGTGCCAGCAGCGTAGCGGGGGGGGGCACAGATACGCAGTATTTT. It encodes CASSVAGGGTDTQYF.

The CDR3, as DNA: TGCGCCAGCAGCTTGGCTGCGGGAGTTGGGAACACAGATACGCAGTATTTT. Encoded protein: CASSLAAGVGNTDTQYF. The V and J genes are TRBV5-1 and TRBJ2-3, with 7 positions matching TRBD2. Germline CDR1 reads SGHRS; CDR2 reads YFSETQ. J gave up 2 bases and V 0 bases, and 9 bases lay outside the gene matches. The CDR3 extends over 17 amino acids.

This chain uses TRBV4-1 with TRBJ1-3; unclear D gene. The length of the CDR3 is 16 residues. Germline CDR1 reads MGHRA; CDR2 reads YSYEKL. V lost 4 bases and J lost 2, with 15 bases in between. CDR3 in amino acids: CASSLVAVLAGNTIYF. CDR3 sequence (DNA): TGCGCCAGCAGCCTAGTGGCGGTCCTGGCTGGAAACACCATATATTTT.

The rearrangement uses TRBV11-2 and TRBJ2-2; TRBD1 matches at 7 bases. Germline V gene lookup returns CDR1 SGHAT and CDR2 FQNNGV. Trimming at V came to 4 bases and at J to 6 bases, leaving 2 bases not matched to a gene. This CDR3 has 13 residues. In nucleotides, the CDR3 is TGTGCCAGCAGCTCTGACAGGGCCGGGGAGCTGTTTTTT. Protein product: CASSSDRAGELFF.